This TCR beta chain was recovered during a study of control samples from healthy donors and cancer patients. Using immunoSEQ multiplex PCR, the repertoire was profiled, and TCRdb retains in-frame clones only, with some absent. The table includes 95,000 to 150,000 clones, about 89% detected once. The sample taken for sequencing was blood. This clonotype originated in a man in his fifties or sixties in good health.

CDR3 amino acids: CATSDLTGSRLTDTQYF. In DNA, the CDR3 is TGTGCCACCAGTGATTTGACGGGGTCGCGGCTCACAGATACGCAGTATTTT. This sequence joins TRBV24-1 and TRBJ2-3, with D maybe TRBD2 (5 bases). Trimming removed 0 bases from V and 2 bases from J, with 14 bases in between. From germline, CDR1 is KGHDR and CDR2 SFDVKD. This CDR3 has 17 residues.